This T cell receptor beta chain was recorded in a study of T cell clones after liver transplantation. Study-level results: Post-transplant, graft-donor-reactive CD4 TCRbeta sequences in blood dropped significantly in most of the 8 subjects.

V was clipped by 0 bases and J by 7 bases; unmatched bases: 8. The CDR3 has 16 residues. Germline V lookup: CDR1 SGHNT, CDR2 YYREEE (reference sequence). As for this clone: Its antigen remains unidentified.

Sequencing used immunoSEQ multiplex PCR; TCRdb keeps in-frame clones, though not all of them. Here the sample spans roughly 100,000 clones, around 80% being singletons. The J gene is TRBJ2-1, the V gene TRBV5-4; 9 nucleotides line up with TRBD2. Sequences were derived from CD4+ T cells from blood, sampled around 44 months after liver transplant. The clonotype originates from a human patient who received a liver transplant. Some T cells may have originated in the graft donor. CDR3 amino acids: CASSLGRGGPGNEQFF. The CDR3 DNA reads as TGTGCCAGCAGCTTGGGGCGGGGGGGCCCGGGAAATGAGCAGTTCTTC. The variable domain in full, completed from reference TRBV5-4 and TRBJ2-1, reads ETGVTQSPTHLIKTRGQQVTLRCSSQSGHNTVSWYQQALGQGPQFIFQYYREEENGRGNFPPRFSGLQFPNYSSELNVNALELDDSALYLCASSLGRGGPGNEQFFGPGTRLTVL.